This T cell receptor beta chain was observed in a study of post-analysis software for immune sequencing data. Findings and caveats of the study: In patients, TRBV5-6, TRBV5-1 and TRBV20-1 belonged to four or five TRBV segments found more frequently than in controls. Same-batch samples co-clustered strongly by F measure. Normalized Chao1 diversity in multiple sclerosis patients fell significantly below that of controls.

TCR beta cDNA libraries included unique molecular identifiers. Researchers reported approximately 500,000 cDNA molecules coming from approximately 0.95 to 9.8 million T cells. Each CDR3 protein gets one entry after TCRdb re-called the PCR reads with MiXCR. The data show around 190,000 distinct CDR3 sequences, 25% to 30% seen once. V was trimmed by 2 bases and J by 1 base, leaving 12 bases between them. CDR1 is MNHEY, CDR2 SVGAGI, per germline. This CDR3 has 17 residues. This clonotype was counted many times. What it binds is not known. The source is a girl under 18 with multiple sclerosis. The sample was blood. The rearrangement uses TRBV6-5 and TRBJ2-6; D is tentatively TRBD1 or TRBD2 (5 bases each). DNA of the CDR3: TGTGCCAGCAGTTACATACGGGGCCCTTCTGGGGCCAACGTCCTGACTTTC. Protein: CASSYIRGPSGANVLTF.